Listed below are T cell receptor beta chains from one sample, sequenced in a study of shared clonotypes between healthy human individuals. Clones were read by immunoSEQ multiplex PCR, and TCRdb kept only the in-frame ones, dropping some. The table lists under 1,100,000 clones, more than 65% of them singletons, with over 1.3% in the top ten. The sequencing input was memory CD4+ T cells sorted from blood. These receptors all stem from a man younger than 35 in good health. Each CDR3 is given with its conserved first and last residue. The D gene is left open where the match is weak. Not every row has a clone size; where given, it reads once, few, many or a size class.

TRBD2	TRBV5-4	once	TRBJ2-1	CASSFPSGDYNEQFF	TGTGCCAGCAGCTTCCCTAGCGGGGACTACAATGAGCAGTTCTTC
-	TRBV28	-	TRBJ2-3	CASSLSWDTQYF	TGTGCCAGCAGCCTTTCATGGGATACGCAGTATTTT
-	TRBV7-2	once	TRBJ2-5	CASSLEGGGGAQETQYF	TGTGCCAGCAGCCTAGAAGGCGGCGGAGGGGCCCAAGAGACCCAGTACTTC
TRBD1	TRBV5-4	-	TRBJ1-1	CASSFGGQGPEAFF	TGTGCCAGCAGCTTTGGAGGACAGGGCCCTGAAGCTTTCTTT
-	TRBV25-1	-	TRBJ2-2	CASSEFELVGTGELFF	TGTGCCAGCAGTGAATTCGAGTTAGTTGGCACCGGGGAGCTGTTTTTT
TRBD2	TRBV11-1	-	TRBJ2-2	CASSPGPAGGHTGELFF	TGTGCCAGCAGCCCCGGTCCAGCGGGGGGTCACACCGGGGAGCTGTTTTTT
-	TRBV7-9	few	TRBJ1-1	CASSPPGAAMNTEAFF	TGTGCCAGCAGCCCGCCAGGGGCAGCCATGAACACTGAAGCTTTCTTT
-	TRBV15	-	TRBJ2-3	CATGGGGSTDTQYF	TGTGCCACGGGCGGAGGAGGTAGCACAGATACGCAGTATTTT
TRBD1	TRBV12-5	-	TRBJ1-2	CASALSGGGYGYTF	TGTGCTAGTGCCTTGTCAGGGGGAGGCTATGGCTACACCTTC
-	TRBV5-8	-	TRBJ1-5	CASSLQGQPQHF	TGTGCCAGCAGCCTACAGGGTCAGCCCCAGCATTTT
TRBD1	TRBV6-5	-	TRBJ1-1	CASSEQGAVTEAFF	TGTGCCAGCAGTGAACAGGGGGCGGTAACTGAAGCTTTCTTT
-	TRBV29-1	-	TRBJ2-5	CSVAWVGQETQYF	TGCAGCGTTGCCTGGGTGGGCCAAGAGACCCAGTACTTC
-	TRBV4-1	-	TRBJ1-1	CASSTSTAMNTEAFF	TGCGCCAGCAGCACATCCACGGCTATGAACACTGAAGCTTTCTTT
-	TRBV4-1	-	TRBJ2-7	CASSQDRAGIPYEQYF	TGCGCCAGCAGCCAAGATCGGGCAGGAATCCCCTACGAGCAGTACTTC
TRBD1	TRBV6-6	-	TRBJ2-5	CASSWGQAQETQYF	TGTGCCAGCAGTTGGGGACAGGCGCAAGAGACCCAGTACTTC
-	TRBV5-1	-	TRBJ1-2	CASSPLKASRGYTF	TGCGCCAGCAGCCCCCTAAAAGCCTCTCGAGGCTACACCTTC
-	TRBV18	once	TRBJ2-3	CASSPSRLDTQYF	TGTGCCAGCTCACCATCTAGGTTAGATACGCAGTATTTT
TRBD1	TRBV5-4	once	TRBJ2-5	CASSLYRGKETQYF	TGTGCCAGCAGCTTGTACAGGGGGAAAGAGACCCAGTACTTC
-	TRBV4-1	-	TRBJ1-2	CASSQEVRLLYGYTF	TGCGCCAGCAGCCAAGAGGTCAGGCTTTTGTATGGCTACACCTTC
TRBD2	TRBV5-1	-	TRBJ2-4	CASSFSTGTSDPAKNIQYF	TGCGCCAGCAGCTTTTCGACCGGGACTAGCGACCCGGCCAAAAACATTCAGTACTTC
-	TRBV5-1	-	TRBJ2-1	CASSYGPISSYNEQFF	TGCGCCAGCAGCTATGGACCGATAAGTTCCTACAATGAGCAGTTCTTC
TRBD1	TRBV12-5	-	TRBJ1-5	CASGLAPWTGRDQPQHF	TGTGCTAGTGGTTTGGCTCCCTGGACAGGGCGGGATCAGCCCCAGCATTTT
-	TRBV5-4	-	TRBJ2-2	CASSFRWGRNTGELFF	TGTGCCAGCAGCTTCCGATGGGGGAGGAACACCGGGGAGCTGTTTTTT
TRBD2	TRBV13	few	TRBJ2-3	CASSGGLAGVPTDTQYF	TGTGCCAGCAGCGGGGGACTAGCGGGGGTGCCCACAGATACGCAGTATTTT
-	TRBV15	-	TRBJ1-4	CATSIGRRGSNEKLFF	TGTGCCACCAGCATTGGTCGAAGGGGCTCTAATGAAAAACTGTTTTTT
-	TRBV6-1	-	TRBJ2-7	CASRKLIQPYEQYF	TGTGCCAGCAGAAAACTAATACAACCCTACGAGCAGTACTTC
-	TRBV6-4	-	TRBJ2-2	CASSDSQTGELFF	TGTGCCAGCAGTGACTCACAAACCGGGGAGCTGTTTTTT
-	TRBV1	-	TRBJ2-2	CTSSQGLAGGSLNTGELFF	TGCACCAGCAGCCAAGGACTAGCGGGGGGATCCTTGAACACCGGGGAGCTGTTTTTT
-	TRBV19	-	TRBJ1-1	CASSMNEGNTEAFF	TGTGCCAGTAGTATGAACGAGGGGAACACTGAAGCTTTCTTT
TRBD1	TRBV5-1	-	TRBJ1-6	CASSLGTGGGSPLHF	TGCGCCAGCAGCTTGGGAACAGGGGGCGGATCACCCCTCCACTTT
-	TRBV11-2	many	TRBJ1-6	CASSLASGVFSPLHF	TGTGCCAGCAGCTTAGCGTCAGGGGTTTTTTCACCCCTCCACTTT
TRBD2	TRBV9	-	TRBJ2-1	CASSVGTSGIYNEQFF	TGTGCCAGCAGCGTTGGGACTAGCGGGATATACAATGAGCAGTTCTTC
-	TRBV7-9	-	TRBJ2-4	CASSPENIQYF	TGTGCCAGCAGCCCCGAAAACATTCAGTACTTC
-	TRBV9	-	TRBJ2-5	CASSVAPWGETQYF	TGTGCCAGCAGCGTAGCCCCGTGGGGAGAGACCCAGTACTTC
TRBD1	TRBV5-6	-	TRBJ1-2	CASSLGVQGAHNYGYTF	TGTGCCAGCAGCTTGGGGGTGCAGGGGGCTCATAACTATGGCTACACCTTC
-	TRBV18	once	TRBJ2-1	CASSPRQASIGEQFF	TGTGCCAGCTCACCACGGCAGGCAAGTATTGGTGAGCAGTTCTTC
-	TRBV6-6	-	TRBJ1-2	CASRAGRLNYGYTF	TGTGCCAGCAGGGCGGGACGCTTGAACTATGGCTACACCTTC
-	TRBV28	-	TRBJ2-7	CASSLWSNRAEQYF	TGTGCCAGCAGTTTGTGGTCTAACCGGGCCGAGCAGTACTTC
TRBD2	TRBV7-6	-	TRBJ2-2	CASSPTSGRTGELFF	TGTGCCAGCAGCCCGACTAGCGGGAGAACCGGGGAGCTGTTTTTT
TRBD2	TRBV9	-	TRBJ2-3	CASSVAGTSVTDTQYF	TGTGCCAGCAGCGTGGCCGGGACTAGCGTCACAGATACGCAGTATTTT
-	TRBV11-2	-	TRBJ2-3	CASRGYPEGDTQYF	TGTGCCAGCAGGGGGTACCCGGAAGGCGATACGCAGTATTTT
-	TRBV7-9	-	TRBJ2-5	CASSLSQGETQYF	TGTGCCAGCAGCCTCTCTCAGGGAGAGACCCAGTACTTC
-	TRBV5-8	-	TRBJ2-7	CASSEDSWGQYF	TGTGCCAGCAGCGAGGACAGCTGGGGGCAGTACTTC
-	TRBV30	-	TRBJ1-4	CAWKLDGEKLFF	TGTGCCTGGAAGCTGGATGGGGAAAAACTGTTTTTT
-	TRBV5-1	-	TRBJ2-5	CASSLAGSETQYF	TGCGCCAGCAGCTTGGCCGGTTCAGAGACCCAGTACTTC
-	TRBV27	-	TRBJ1-1	CASSNRPSTEAFF	TGTGCCAGCAGCAACAGGCCTTCCACTGAAGCTTTCTTT
-	TRBV19	-	TRBJ1-6	CASSSGSAYNSPLHF	TGTGCCAGTAGTAGTGGCTCGGCCTATAATTCACCCCTCCACTTT
-	TRBV6-5	-	TRBJ2-7	CASSLPGTSEQYF	TGTGCCAGCAGTCTTCCCGGGACCTCCGAGCAGTACTTC
-	TRBV6-1	-	TRBJ2-7	CASREGAAYEQYF	TGTGCCAGCAGGGAAGGGGCCGCCTACGAGCAGTACTTC
TRBD1	TRBV15	-	TRBJ2-3	CATSSGQGPADTQYF	TGTGCCACCAGCAGTGGACAGGGGCCAGCAGATACGCAGTATTTT
-	TRBV4-1	-	TRBJ2-3	CASRPTATDTQYF	TGCGCCAGCAGACCCACAGCTACAGATACGCAGTATTTT
-	TRBV11-2	few	TRBJ2-1	CASSLGLREFF	TGTGCCAGCAGCTTAGGGCTCCGGGAGTTCTTC
TRBD2	TRBV5-8	-	TRBJ2-2	CASSLVPLRLAAGELFF	TGTGCCAGCAGCTTGGTTCCCCTTCGTCTAGCGGCCGGGGAGCTGTTTTTT
-	TRBV6-5	-	TRBJ1-3	CASSYSVVSGNTIYF	TGTGCCAGCAGTTACTCGGTCGTTTCTGGAAACACCATATATTTT
-	TRBV11-2	-	TRBJ1-1	CASSRGLGNTEAFF	TGTGCCAGCTCGAGGGGACTGGGGAACACTGAAGCTTTCTTT
-	TRBV11-2	-	TRBJ2-1	CASSLGAQRGNEQFF	TGTGCCAGCAGCTTAGGGGCCCAGCGAGGCAATGAGCAGTTCTTC
-	TRBV19	-	TRBJ1-5	CASSVVWGANQPQHF	TGTGCCAGTAGCGTGGTGTGGGGGGCTAATCAGCCCCAGCATTTT